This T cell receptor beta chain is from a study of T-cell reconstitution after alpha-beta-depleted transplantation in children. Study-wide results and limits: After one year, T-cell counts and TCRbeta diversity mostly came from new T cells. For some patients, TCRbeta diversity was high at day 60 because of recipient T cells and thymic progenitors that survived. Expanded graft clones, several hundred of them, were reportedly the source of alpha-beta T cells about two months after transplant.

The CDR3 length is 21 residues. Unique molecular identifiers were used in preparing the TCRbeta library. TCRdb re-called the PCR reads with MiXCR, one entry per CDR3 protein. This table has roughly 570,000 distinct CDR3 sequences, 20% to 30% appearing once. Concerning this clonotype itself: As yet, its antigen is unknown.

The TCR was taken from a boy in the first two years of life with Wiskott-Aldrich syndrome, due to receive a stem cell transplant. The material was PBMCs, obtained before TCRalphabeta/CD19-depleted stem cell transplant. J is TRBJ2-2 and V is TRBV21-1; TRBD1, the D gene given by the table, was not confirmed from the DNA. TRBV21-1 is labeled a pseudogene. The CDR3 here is CASSKGTGGRLARRTMGELFF. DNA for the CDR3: TGTGCCAGCAGCAAAGGGACAGGGGGTCGACTAGCGAGACGTACAATGGGGGAGCTGTTTTTT.